What follows are 5 T cell receptor beta chains derived from one specimen sequenced in a study of T cell responses to AZD1222 COVID-19 vaccine. Repertoires were generated with immunoSEQ multiplex PCR, while TCRdb's copy carries only in-frame clones and drops some. The table has around 150,000 clones, about 88% seen once. The starting material was peripheral blood, obtained on day 0 of AZD1222 vaccination. These receptor sequences come from an adult in good health.

J is TRBJ1-2 and V is TRBV2; maybe TRBD1 (6 bases). V was trimmed by 6 bases and J by 3 bases, leaving 14 bases between them. CDR3 length equals 14 residues. Germline loops: CDR1 SNHLY, CDR2 FYNNEI. CDR3 residues: CASRGGGQDYGYTF. In nucleotides, the CDR3 is TGTGCCAGCAGGGGGGGCGGGCAGGACTATGGCTACACCTTC.

The chain couples TRBV3-1 (or the pseudogene TRBV3-2) to TRBJ2-5, with 7 nucleotides matching TRBD2. The CDR3 runs 14 residues. The germline gives CDR1 LGHDT, CDR2 YNNKEL (reference sequence). The V gene end was trimmed by 1 base and the J gene end by 5 bases; junction bases not matched to a gene: 4. The CDR3 spells CASSQGLAGETQYF. The CDR3 nucleotides are TGTGCCAGCAGCCAAGGACTAGCCGGGGAGACCCAGTACTTC.

V and J are TRBV6-5 and TRBJ1-2, with 11 nucleotides matching TRBD1. The CDR3 is 16 amino acids. In germline, CDR1 is MNHEY, CDR2 SVGAGI. With 4 bases clipped from V and 8 bases from J, the junction kept 12 bases outside the gene matches. In DNA form, the CDR3 reads TGTGCCAGCAGTTTGACCGGGACAGGGGGTCAGAGGGGCTACACCTTC. This codes for CASSLTGTGGQRGYTF.

V and J are TRBV11-1 and TRBJ1-6; D not certain. The ends were cut back, 6 bases at V and 5 bases at J, with 11 bases in the middle. The length of the CDR3 is 14 residues. Germline assignment: CDR1 SGHAT and CDR2 FQDESV (reference sequence). The CDR3 nucleotides read TGTGCCAGCAGTTTTGCCAGCGATAATTCACCCCTCCACTTT. This encodes CASSFASDNSPLHF.

The chain carries TRBV6-5 and TRBJ1-1; 8 nucleotides line up with TRBD1. The germline CDR1 and CDR2 sequences are MNHEY and SVGAGI. CDR3 length: 15 residues. The ends lost 4 bases at V and 1 base at J; junction bases unmatched: 5. For the CDR3, the DNA is TGTGCCAGCAGTTCCCACAGGGGGGGGAACACTGAAGCTTTCTTT. Its translation is CASSSHRGGNTEAFF.